These T cell receptor beta chains were read from a single sample in a study of somatic mutations in cytotoxic T cells in rheumatoid arthritis. Profiled with immunoSEQ multiplex PCR; TCRdb holds only in-frame clones, not every one. This sample yields around 15,000 clones, of which less than 80% are seen a single time; over 25% belongs to the top ten. Sequenced sample: CD8+ T cells sorted from blood. The receptors come from an adult with rheumatoid arthritis. CDR3s include the opening cysteine and the closing phenylalanine or tryptophan. D genes are given only for firm matches. Size is stated for part of the rows, as once, few or many counts, or as a class when the clone is expanded.

TRBJ1-1 | - | large | TRBV29-1 | CSVERGNTEAFF | TGCAGCGTTGAGAGGGGGAACACTGAAGCTTTCTTT
TRBJ2-7 | TRBD1 | - | TRBV7-2 | CASSLTPGDSSYEQYF | TGTGCCAGCAGCTTAACCCCCGGGGACAGCTCCTACGAGCAGTACTTC
TRBJ1-5 | - | - | TRBV4-1 | CASSQGQINQPQHF | TGCGCCAGCAGCCAAGGACAGATAAATCAGCCCCAGCATTTT
TRBJ1-5 | - | once | TRBV7-9 | CASTLGQISNQPQHF | TGTGCCAGTACCCTTGGACAGATTAGCAATCAGCCCCAGCATTTT
TRBJ2-7 | - | - | TRBV28 | CASSSLQRGTYEQYF | TGTGCCAGCAGTTCGCTCCAGAGGGGAACCTACGAGCAGTACTTC
TRBJ2-3 | - | - | TRBV28 | CASRLTGRADTQYF | TGTGCCAGCAGACTGACAGGGAGGGCAGATACGCAGTATTTT
TRBJ1-1 | - | few | TRBV5-8 | CASSLTGNTEAFF | TGTGCCAGCAGCTTGACAGGGAACACTGAAGCTTTCTTT
TRBJ1-6 | - | - | TRBV21-1 | CAGQRGHNSPLHF | TGTGCCGGGCAAAGAGGCCATAATTCACCCCTCCACTTT
TRBJ2-7 | - | - | TRBV30 | CAWTPPLRYYEQYF | TGTGCCTGGACCCCCCCGCTACGGTACTACGAGCAGTACTTC
TRBJ2-6 | - | - | TRBV27 | CASSSRSVSGANVLTF | TGTGCCAGCAGTTCACGCTCGGTCTCTGGGGCCAACGTCCTGACTTTC
TRBJ2-7 | - | few | TRBV6-5 | CASSYGASYEQYF | TGTGCCAGCAGTTACGGGGCGTCCTACGAGCAGTACTTC
TRBJ2-2 | - | - | TRBV7-9 | CASGEIGGTGELFF | TGTGCCAGCGGGGAGATCGGGGGAACCGGGGAGCTGTTTTTT
TRBJ2-3 | TRBD2 | - | TRBV2 | CASSEKGTSGGVTDTQYF | TGTGCCAGCAGCGAAAAAGGGACTAGCGGGGGGGTCACAGATACGCAGTATTTT
TRBJ2-7 | - | few | TRBV10-2 | CASGLSYEQYF | TGCGCCAGCGGACTTTCCTACGAGCAGTACTTC
TRBJ1-5 | TRBD1 | - | TRBV6-7 | CASRPTESRDRGNSNQPQHF | TGTGCCAGCAGACCTACCGAGAGCCGGGACAGGGGGAATAGCAATCAGCCCCAGCATTTT
TRBJ1-6 | TRBD1 | - | TRBV7-9 | CASSRDRRNSPLHF | TGTGCCAGCAGCCGGGACAGGAGGAATTCACCCCTCCACTTT
TRBJ2-1 | - | - | TRBV7-2 | CASSPYNEQFF | TGTGCCAGCAGCCCCTACAATGAGCAGTTCTTC
TRBJ2-3 | TRBD2 | - | TRBV4-2 | CASSPITSGGTDTQYF | TGTGCCAGCAGCCCGATCACTAGCGGGGGAACAGATACGCAGTATTTT
TRBJ1-6 | TRBD1 | - | TRBV27 | CASSPQGVWAPLHF | TGTGCCAGCAGTCCTCAGGGGGTGTGGGCACCCCTCCACTTT
TRBJ2-3 | - | - | TRBV9 | CASSVLTSTDTQYF | TGTGCCAGCAGCGTACTAACTAGCACAGATACGCAGTATTTT
TRBJ2-3 | - | - | TRBV6-1 | CATWLGSSTDTQYF | TGTGCCACCTGGTTGGGCTCCTCCACAGATACGCAGTATTTT
TRBJ2-7 | TRBD1 | - | TRBV5-5 | CASSLGQGLPSYEQYF | TGTGCCAGCAGCCTCGGACAGGGACTCCCGTCCTACGAGCAGTACTTC
TRBJ1-4 | TRBD1 | - | TRBV13 | CASSSDRVGTNEKLFF | TGTGCCAGCAGTTCGGACAGGGTGGGCACTAATGAAAAACTGTTTTTT
TRBJ2-1 | TRBD2 | - | TRBV10-1 | CASSESGGAYNEQFF | TGCGCCAGCAGTGAAAGCGGGGGGGCTTACAATGAGCAGTTCTTC
TRBJ1-1 | - | - | TRBV14 | CASSQRRGPRNTEAFF | TGTGCCAGCAGCCAACGCCGGGGGCCGCGGAACACTGAAGCTTTCTTT
TRBJ2-5 | - | - | TRBV6-1 | CASSLLQGEAETQYF | TGTGCCAGCAGCCTGCTTCAGGGGGAGGCAGAGACCCAGTACTTC
TRBJ1-1 | - | few | TRBV28 | CASSFRGNTEAFF | TGTGCCAGCAGTTTCAGGGGGAACACTGAAGCTTTCTTT
TRBJ1-2 | - | - | TRBV13 | CASPARVDGYTF | TGTGCCAGCCCGGCCAGGGTGGATGGCTACACCTTC